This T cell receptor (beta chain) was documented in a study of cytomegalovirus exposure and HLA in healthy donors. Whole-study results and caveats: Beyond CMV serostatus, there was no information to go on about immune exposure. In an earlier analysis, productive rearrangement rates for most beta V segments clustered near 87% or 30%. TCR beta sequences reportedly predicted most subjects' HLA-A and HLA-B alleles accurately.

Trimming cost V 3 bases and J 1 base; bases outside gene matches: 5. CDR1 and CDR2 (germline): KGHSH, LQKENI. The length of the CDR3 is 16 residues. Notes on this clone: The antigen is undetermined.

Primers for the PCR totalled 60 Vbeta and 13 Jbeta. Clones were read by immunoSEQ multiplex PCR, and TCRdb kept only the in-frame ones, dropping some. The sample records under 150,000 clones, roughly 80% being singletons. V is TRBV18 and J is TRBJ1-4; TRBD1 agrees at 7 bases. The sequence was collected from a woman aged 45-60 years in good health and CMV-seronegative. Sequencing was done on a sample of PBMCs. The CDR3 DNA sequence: TGTGCCAGCTCACCTCACCACAGGGGAACTAATGAAAAACTGTTTTTT. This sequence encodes CASSPHHRGTNEKLFF.